A single sample gave rise to the 26 T cell receptor beta chains below, sequenced in a study of shared clonotypes between healthy human individuals. It was CD45RO-negative cells, positively selected for CCR7, that made up naive CD8 cells, with terminally differentiated effector memory CD45RA+ cells excluded. Profiling relied on immunoSEQ multiplex PCR, and the TCRdb table lists in-frame clones only, not all of them. The table includes about 2.1 million clones, about 93% detected once. Sequenced sample: naive CD8+ T cells from PBMCs. The source is a man aged 18-30 years in good health. Some clones in this sample may be carry-over from other donors' samples.

V gene TRBV14 combines with J gene TRBJ2-7; TRBD2 matches 15 bases. Trimming at V came to 4 bases and at J to 4 bases, leaving 11 bases not matched to a gene. Germline CDR1 reads SGHDN; CDR2 reads FVKESK. This CDR3 region has 18 residues. The CDR3 spells CASSLGLAGGLINYEQYF. The DNA of the CDR3 is TGTGCCAGCAGCCTGGGACTAGCGGGAGGCCTGATAAATTACGAGCAGTACTTC.

Regarding this clone: Other DNA variants within this sample encode the same CDR3. The gene calls are TRBV5-8 and TRBJ2-7; TRBD1 is a possible D gene (6 bases). Germline-derived CDR1 and CDR2 are SGHTS and YDEGEE. V lost 4 bases to trimming and J lost 1 base, with 9 bases between them. CDR3 size: 13 residues. The CDR3 sequence is CASSLQGSYEQYF. The CDR3 nucleotides read TGTGCCAGCAGCCTACAGGGATCCTACGAGCAGTACTTC. Based on the CDR3 plus reference TRBV5-8 and TRBJ2-7, the full variable domain is EAGVTQSPTHLIKTRGQQATLRCSPISGHTSVYWYQQALGLGLQFLLWYDEGEERNRGNFPPRFSGRQFPNYSSELNVNALELEDSALYLCASSLQGSYEQYFGPGTRLTVT.

J is TRBJ2-7 and V is TRBV29-1; D might be TRBD2 (5 bases). Germline V gene sequence: CDR1 SQVTM, CDR2 ANQGSEA. The CDR3 has 11 residues. Trimming left V 5 bases short and J 6 bases short, with 11 bases between. CDR3 residues: CSVLDSPEQYF. The CDR3, as DNA: TGCAGCGTTCTGGACTCCCCCGAGCAGTACTTC.

This chain links TRBV5-4 with TRBJ2-7; TRBD1 matches 7 bases. The germline V gene encodes CDR1 SGHNT and CDR2 YYREEE (reference sequence). With V trimmed by 4 bases and J by 5 bases, 9 bases remained unmatched. CDR3 size: 14 residues. CDR3 bases: TGTGCCAGCAGCCCACAGGGGTTTCCTAACGAGCAGTACTTC. Translation gives CASSPQGFPNEQYF.

V usage is TRBV19 and J usage is TRBJ1-2, with TRBD1 identical over 12 bases. V shed 4 bases, J shed 4 bases, and the junction held 7 bases outside the gene matches. The CDR3 spans 16 residues. CDR1 and CDR2 (germline): LNHDA, SQIVND (reference sequence). The CDR3 sequence is CASSTWGQGAGYGYTF. The CDR3, as DNA: TGTGCCAGTAGTACTTGGGGACAGGGGGCCGGCTATGGCTACACCTTC.

The chain has TRBV11-2 and TRBJ2-1, with 10 nucleotides matching TRBD2. The J segment lost 1 base and the V segment lost 5 bases, leaving 5 bases of the junction unmatched. Germline V gene data show CDR1 as SGHAT and CDR2 as FQNNGV. The CDR3 loop spans 16 amino acids. The CDR3 spells CASSRLAGVSYNEQFF. CDR3 in DNA: TGTGCCAGCAGCCGCCTAGCGGGAGTATCCTACAATGAGCAGTTCTTC.

This clone appeared a few times. The rearrangement links TRBV29-1 to TRBJ1-2, with a weak D call TRBD1 (6 bases). CDR1 is SQVTM, CDR2 ANQGSEA, per germline. V dropped 5 bases and J dropped 4 bases, with 11 bases sitting between them. This CDR3 is 12 amino acids long. This chain's CDR3 is CSVSGEGYGYTF. CDR3 DNA: TGCAGCGTTTCAGGGGAGGGCTATGGCTACACCTTC.

This clone appeared a single time. V and J are TRBV4-3 and TRBJ2-2; D might be TRBD1 or TRBD2, each matching 10 bases. The V end lost 1 base, the J end lost 3 bases, and 24 bases lay between the germline ends. This CDR3 region has 20 residues. Germline CDR1 reads LGHNA; CDR2 reads YSLEER. The CDR3 DNA follows: TGCGCCAGCAGCCAAGGGCGGGACAGGGGACTAGCGCGTTACACCGGGGAGCTGTTTTTT. Its translation: CASSQGRDRGLARYTGELFF.

The rearrangement uses TRBV6-5 and TRBJ1-2; weak D call: TRBD1 (5 bases). Trimming removed 7 bases from V and 3 bases from J, with 18 bases in between. Germline CDR1 and CDR2: MNHEY and SVGAGI. This CDR3 comprises 15 residues. The CDR3 sequence is CASTLRVGGDYGYTF. In nucleotides, the CDR3 is TGTGCCAGCACCTTAAGGGTGGGGGGAGACTATGGCTACACCTTC.

As to this clone: The same CDR3 also results from other DNA sequences found in this sample. The rearrangement uses TRBV6-5 and TRBJ2-7, with 9 bases aligning to TRBD2. V lost 2 bases, J lost 2 bases, and 1 base stayed unmatched. The CDR3 is 14 amino acids. Germline lookup yields CDR1 MNHEY and CDR2 SVGAGI. Here the CDR3 DNA reads TGTGCCAGCAGTTACGCTAGCGGGACCTACGAGCAGTACTTC. It codes for CASSYASGTYEQYF.

The chain links TRBV18 to TRBJ1-5; D is undetermined. Germline V lookup: CDR1 KGHSH, CDR2 LQKENI. The V end lost 2 bases, the J end lost 0 bases, and 5 bases lay between the germline ends. This CDR3 has 14 residues. For the CDR3, the DNA is TGTGCCAGCTCACCAAGGGCTAGCAATCAGCCCCAGCATTTT. Translated: CASSPRASNQPQHF.

The CDR3 reads CASSLAHQGTNYGYTF. The CDR3 coding sequence is TGTGCCAGCAGCTTAGCCCACCAGGGAACTAACTATGGCTACACCTTC. V and J are TRBV7-2 and TRBJ1-2; tentatively, D is TRBD1 (5 bases). This CDR3 has 16 amino acids. CDR1 SGHTA and CDR2 FQGNSA come from the germline V gene. V was trimmed by 0 bases and J by 0 bases, leaving 11 bases between them.

The rearrangement joins TRBV21-1 to TRBJ1-5. TRBV21-1 is reported as a pseudogene. This CDR3 is built from 16 residues. This chain's CDR3 is CASSKEGGYSNQPQHF. The CDR3 region has the DNA TGTGCCAGCAGCAAAGAGGGCGGGTATAGCAATCAGCCCCAGCATTTT.

This clone was found once. The chain combines TRBV5-1 with TRBJ2-3; D gene uncertain. CDR1 is SGHRS and CDR2 is YFSETQ in the germline V gene. The V end was cut by 0 bases, the J end by 6 bases, with 5 bases between. This CDR3 is built from 12 residues. The chain's CDR3 is CASSLEWDTQYF. The CDR3 DNA sequence: TGCGCCAGCAGCTTGGAGTGGGATACGCAGTATTTT.

The rearrangement links TRBV9 to TRBJ1-6, with TRBD1 matching 7 bases. J gave up 9 bases and V 7 bases, and 10 bases lay outside the gene matches. Germline V gene data show CDR1 as SGDLS and CDR2 as YYNGEE. CDR3 size: 14 residues. CDR3 loop: CASGPGQPVSPLHF. The CDR3 nucleotides read TGTGCCAGCGGGCCGGGACAGCCGGTTTCACCCCTCCACTTT.

CDR3 region: CAIGDRRRELYEQYF. In nucleotides, the CDR3 is TGTGCCATCGGGGACCGGAGAAGGGAACTCTACGAGCAGTACTTC. This rearrangement joins TRBV10-3 to TRBJ2-7, with D perhaps assigned TRBD1 or TRBD2 (5 bases each). CDR3 length: 15 residues. Germline CDR1 reads ENHRY; CDR2 reads SYGVKD. With 8 bases removed from V and 3 bases from J, the gap between germline ends came to 20 bases.

The CDR3 bases are TGTGCCAGCAGCTACGGGGGGAACACTGAAGCTTTCTTT. This codes for CASSYGGNTEAFF. The V call is TRBV5-8, the J call TRBJ1-1; weak D call: TRBD1 (5 bases). Germline V gene sequence: CDR1 SGHTS, CDR2 YDEGEE. Trimming took off 3 bases at V and 1 base at J, with 7 bases between the two ends. The CDR3 sequence is 13 residues long.

The J gene is TRBJ1-1, the V gene TRBV7-3; 8 bases line up with TRBD1. Per germline, CDR1 SGHTA and CDR2 FQGTGA. This CDR3 comprises 14 residues. The V gene end was trimmed by 1 base and the J gene end by 4 bases; junction bases not matched to a gene: 2. For the CDR3, the DNA is TGTGCCAGCAGCTTAAACAGGGGGGGCACTGAAGCTTTCTTT. Residues: CASSLNRGGTEAFF.

The chain combines TRBV5-1 with TRBJ2-3; TRBD2 might be the D (6 bases). This CDR3 is built from 15 residues. From germline, CDR1 is SGHRS and CDR2 YFSETQ. V was shortened by 1 base and J by 6 bases, with 15 bases between the two germline ends. The CDR3 DNA reads TGCGCCAGCAGCTTGAATAGCGGTGAAGTCGATACGCAGTATTTT. Its protein is CASSLNSGEVDTQYF.

The gene calls are TRBV9 and TRBJ2-5; no clear D gene. This CDR3 comprises 13 residues. The germline CDR1 and CDR2 sequences are SGDLS and YYNGEE. Deletions cut 3 bases from V and 4 bases from J, with 10 bases between. This chain's CDR3 is CASSGGAAETQYF. The CDR3, as DNA: TGTGCCAGCAGCGGGGGTGCGGCAGAGACCCAGTACTTC.

The genes are TRBV28 and TRBJ2-7, with 8 bases that match TRBD1. Germline CDR1 reads MDHEN; CDR2 reads SYDVKM. The CDR3 is made up of 14 amino acids. V lost 3 bases, J lost 3 bases, and 4 bases stayed unmatched. CDR3 nucleotides: TGTGCCAGCAGTTTTAAGGGGACAGGCTACGAGCAGTACTTC. Translating gives CASSFKGTGYEQYF.

The chain couples TRBV27 to TRBJ1-1; D not resolved. The CDR3 consists of 14 residues. Trimming took off 5 bases at V and 7 bases at J, with 17 bases between the two ends. Germline V gene sequence: CDR1 MNHEY, CDR2 SMNVEV (reference sequence). CDR3 sequence reads: CASSPYIGGYEAFF. The DNA of the CDR3 is TGTGCCAGCAGTCCGTACATAGGAGGCTATGAAGCTTTCTTT.

The CDR3 spells CASSQFAGEALGQYF. Written as DNA, the CDR3 is TGTGCCAGCAGCCAATTCGCAGGGGAAGCTTTAGGGCAGTACTTC. The chain carries TRBV4-2 and TRBJ2-7, with a tentative D call TRBD1 (6 bases). V was pared by 2 bases and J by 9 bases, with 20 bases between. CDR1 is LGHNA, CDR2 YNFKEQ, per germline. The CDR3 spans 15 residues.

The chain has TRBV5-6 and TRBJ2-2; D uncertain. This CDR3 is built from 14 residues. The germline CDR1 and CDR2 sequences are SGHDT and YYEEEE. V lost 3 bases to trimming and J lost 5 bases, with 11 bases between them. The CDR3 spells CASSSSITTGELFF. The CDR3 DNA sequence: TGTGCCAGCAGCTCGTCCATTACAACCGGGGAGCTGTTTTTT.

Comment on this clone: The sample carries other DNA sequences with the same CDR3. J is TRBJ2-1 and V is TRBV7-9, with unresolved D. The CDR3 loop spans 15 amino acids. Between the trimmed V and J ends, which lost 1 base and 0 bases, there was a span of 7 bases. CDR1 is SEHNR and CDR2 is FQNEAQ in the germline V gene (reference sequence). The CDR3: CASSLGGYSYNEQFF. CDR3 coding DNA: TGTGCCAGCAGCTTAGGAGGCTACTCCTACAATGAGCAGTTCTTC.

Remarks on this clone: The same CDR3 also results from other DNA sequences found in this sample. The chain combines TRBV30 with TRBJ2-1, with D possibly matching TRBD2 (7 bases). The germline V and J ends were trimmed by 0 bases and 1 base, with 10 bases remaining between them. Germline V lookup: CDR1 GTSNPN, CDR2 SVGIG (reference sequence). This CDR3 has 15 amino acids. The CDR3 here is CAWSVRGASYNEQFF. The CDR3, as DNA: TGTGCCTGGAGTGTACGGGGGGCTTCCTACAATGAGCAGTTCTTC.